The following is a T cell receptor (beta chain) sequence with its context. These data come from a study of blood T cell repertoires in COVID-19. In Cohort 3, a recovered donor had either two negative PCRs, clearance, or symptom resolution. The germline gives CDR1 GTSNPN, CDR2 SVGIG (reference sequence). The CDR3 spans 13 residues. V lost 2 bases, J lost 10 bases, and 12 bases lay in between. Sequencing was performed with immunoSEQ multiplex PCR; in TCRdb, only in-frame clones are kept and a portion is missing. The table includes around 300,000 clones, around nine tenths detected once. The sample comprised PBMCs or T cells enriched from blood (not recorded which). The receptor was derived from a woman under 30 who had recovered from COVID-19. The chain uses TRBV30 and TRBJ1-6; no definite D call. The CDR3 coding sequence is TGTGCCTGGAGTAATGTAGCCTACTCACCCCTCCACTTT. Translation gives CAWSNVAYSPLHF.